This T cell receptor beta chain is from a study of T cell repertoires in cytomegalovirus infection. Overall study context: The public TCR beta signatures pointed to both CMV infection and matching HLA type.

TCRdb fed the reads into MiXCR, producing one record per CDR3 protein. The sample carries fewer than 550,000 distinct CDR3 sequences, approximately 31% recorded once. This clonotype came up many times. Its target is not known. Study observations and caveats: The response measured ex vivo was dominated by TCR beta clonotypes (HLA-C-restricted and CMV-specific). The study identified carriers of CMV plus the relevant HLA from cumulative public TCR beta family frequency.

V lost 3 bases to trimming and J lost 0 bases, with 5 bases between them. The germline V gene encodes CDR1 SEHNR and CDR2 FQNEAQ (reference sequence). The CDR3 is 13 amino acids. V gene TRBV7-9 combines with J gene TRBJ1-1; D remains ambiguous. The sequenced material came from PBMCs. This sequence originates from a human donor in good health (CMV status not recorded). Some clones in this sample may be carry-over from other donors' samples. CDR3 coding DNA: TGTGCCAGCAGCTTCTGGTTGAACACTGAAGCTTTCTTT. This sequence encodes CASSFWLNTEAFF.